These 6 T cell receptor beta chains share one sample of origin, sequenced in a study of blood T cell repertoires in COVID-19. The data were produced by immunoSEQ multiplex PCR, yet TCRdb's version contains in-frame clones alone and is incomplete. The sample consists of approximately 240,000 clones, around 82% of them appearing once. Sample: peripheral blood. These receptors came from a woman under 40 who had recovered from COVID-19.

This clone was counted only a few times. The chain uses TRBV27 and TRBJ2-7; the D gene is possibly TRBD2 (6 bases). There are 16 residues in the CDR3. The germline gives CDR1 MNHEY, CDR2 SMNVEV (reference sequence). V was shortened by 4 bases and J by 0 bases, with 16 bases between the two germline ends. The CDR3 sequence: CASSYGRGGDSYEQYF. CDR3 coding DNA: TGTGCCAGCAGTTACGGACGGGGCGGGGACTCCTACGAGCAGTACTTC.

In this sample, this clone turned up once. The chain links TRBV27 to TRBJ2-5, with a weak D call TRBD2 (5 bases). CDR3 length: 12 amino acids. V was shortened by 3 bases and J by 4 bases, with 6 bases between the two germline ends. Germline V gene sequence: CDR1 MNHEY, CDR2 SMNVEV (reference sequence). The CDR3 sequence: CASSFSGETQYF. CDR3 coding DNA: TGTGCCAGCAGTTTCAGCGGAGAGACCCAGTACTTC.

The chain joins TRBV5-1 to TRBJ2-2; 11 nucleotides match TRBD2. Germline CDR1 and CDR2: SGHRS and YFSETQ. The V gene end was trimmed by 4 bases and the J gene end by 1 base; junction bases not matched to a gene: 6. This CDR3 spans 17 amino acids. CDR3 amino acids: CASSPFGTSGNTGELFF. As DNA, the CDR3 is TGCGCCAGCAGCCCCTTCGGGACTAGCGGGAACACCGGGGAGCTGTTTTTT.

The chain combines TRBV7-8 with TRBJ2-3, with D perhaps matching TRBD2 (5 bases). The CDR3 runs to 16 residues. The V and J ends lost 3 bases and 1 base respectively, with 14 bases between them. CDR1 is SGHVS and CDR2 is FQNEAQ in the germline V gene. The CDR3 loop reads CASSFRRGVGTDTQYF. CDR3 DNA: TGTGCCAGCAGCTTTCGACGGGGAGTAGGCACAGATACGCAGTATTTT.

This clone showed up just a few times. V gene TRBV4-1 combines with J gene TRBJ2-1; 11 bases map to TRBD2. CDR3 size: 16 residues. Losses at the gene ends were 6 bases for V and 6 bases for J; bases not matched to a gene: 10. Germline lookup yields CDR1 MGHRA and CDR2 YSYEKL. In DNA, the CDR3 is TGCGCCAGCAGGTCCGGGACTAGCGGCTTCTTCAATGAGCAGTTCTTC. It specifies CASRSGTSGFFNEQFF.

This chain uses TRBV7-2 with TRBJ2-1; 14 bases align to TRBD2. From germline, CDR1 is SGHTA and CDR2 FQGNSA. The J segment lost 8 bases and the V segment lost 5 bases, leaving 14 bases of the junction unmatched. CDR3 length: 18 amino acids. CDR3: CASSLRTSGRRTTDEQFF. The CDR3 DNA reads as TGTGCCAGCAGCCTGAGGACTAGCGGGAGGAGAACGACCGATGAGCAGTTCTTC.